The rows below give T cell receptor beta chains drawn from one sample of a study of cytomegalovirus exposure and HLA in healthy donors. The table came from immunoSEQ multiplex PCR; TCRdb's copy has only in-frame clones and leaves some out. The sample includes around 130,000 clones, approximately 82% of them seen just once. Sequencing used PBMCs. The receptors originated from a boy under 10 years old in good health and CMV-seronegative. Both conserved end residues are part of each CDR3. Fields, in order: V gene, J gene, D gene, CDR3 length, clone size, CDR3 protein, CDR3 DNA. A D gene is named only where the DNA matches it firmly. Clone sizes are given selectively: once, few, many, or a class where the clone is expanded.

TRBV5-4	TRBJ2-5	TRBD1	15	-	CASSLPGTAQETQYF	TGTGCCAGCAGCTTACCCGGGACAGCTCAAGAGACCCAGTACTTC
TRBV6-5	TRBJ2-3	TRBD2	16	-	CASSYSAGGGADTQYF	TGTGCCAGCAGTTACTCGGCGGGAGGGGGGGCAGATACGCAGTATTTT
TRBV7-3	TRBJ1-2	-	14	-	CASSSQGGADGYTF	TGTGCCAGCAGCTCACAGGGAGGGGCGGATGGCTACACCTTC
TRBV10-1	TRBJ2-1	TRBD1	12	-	CAGAGGFNEQFF	TGCGCTGGGGCAGGGGGCTTCAATGAGCAGTTCTTC
TRBV19	TRBJ2-1	-	13	-	CASSIERGYEQFF	TGTGCCAGTAGTATAGAGAGAGGCTATGAGCAGTTCTTC
TRBV6-5	TRBJ1-6	-	14	-	CASSLEAYNSPLHF	TGTGCCAGCAGTTTAGAGGCTTATAATTCACCCCTCCACTTT
TRBV4-1	TRBJ2-7	-	14	-	CASSQVGVPYEQYF	TGCGCCAGCAGCCAAGTCGGGGTACCCTACGAGCAGTACTTC
TRBV11-1	TRBJ1-1	-	14	-	CASSSGLQNTEAFF	TGTGCCAGCAGCTCGGGACTCCAGAACACTGAAGCTTTCTTT
TRBV5-1	TRBJ2-3	-	14	-	CASSLDTSTDTQYF	TGCGCCAGCAGCCTGGACACGAGCACAGATACGCAGTATTTT
TRBV29-1	TRBJ2-2	-	13	-	CSMREVNTGELFF	TGCAGCATGAGGGAGGTGAACACCGGGGAGCTGTTTTTT
TRBV7-9	TRBJ1-1	-	13	-	CASSQLLSTEAFF	TGTGCCAGCAGCCAACTCCTATCCACTGAAGCTTTCTTT
TRBV7-2	TRBJ1-2	-	14	-	CASSLDEQVYGYTF	TGTGCCAGCAGCTTAGATGAACAGGTCTATGGCTACACCTTC
TRBV9	TRBJ2-3	-	15	-	CASSVGQGGTDTQYF	TGTGCCAGCAGCGTCGGACAGGGAGGGACAGATACGCAGTATTTT
TRBV15	TRBJ1-4	-	15	few	CATSRDRAGNEKLFF	TGTGCCACCAGCAGAGATAGGGCGGGGAATGAAAAACTGTTTTTT
TRBV27	TRBJ1-1	-	16	-	CASSPLLQVMNTEAFF	TGTGCCAGCAGTCCACTACTACAGGTCATGAACACTGAAGCTTTCTTT
TRBV18	TRBJ2-3	-	17	-	CASSPLRWSSSTDTQYF	TGTGCCAGCTCACCATTACGCTGGAGCTCGAGCACAGATACGCAGTATTTT
TRBV6-7	TRBJ2-3	-	15	-	CASSSHFGREDTQYF	TGTGCCAGCAGTTCCCACTTTGGGCGGGAAGATACGCAGTATTTT
TRBV18	TRBJ2-1	TRBD2	17	-	CASSSQRLAGSYNEQFF	TGTGCCAGCTCATCTCAGCGACTAGCGGGAAGTTACAATGAGCAGTTCTTC
TRBV13	TRBJ1-1	TRBD1	15	once	CASSTQGARVTEAFF	TGTGCCAGCAGCACTCAGGGGGCTCGGGTCACTGAAGCTTTCTTT
TRBV6-4	TRBJ2-2	TRBD2	14	few	CASSDGTSTGELFF	TGTGCCAGCAGTGACGGGACTAGCACCGGGGAGCTGTTTTTT
TRBV2	TRBJ2-7	TRBD2	19	-	CASDRRPAGSGVGTYEQYF	TGTGCCAGCGATCGGAGACCAGCGGGGTCGGGGGTGGGAACCTACGAGCAGTACTTC
TRBV5-4	TRBJ1-1	-	15	-	CASSLSGLLNTEAFF	TGTGCCAGCAGCTTGTCTGGACTTTTGAACACTGAAGCTTTCTTT
TRBV7-2	TRBJ1-6	-	14	-	CASSVDSHNSPLHF	TGTGCCAGCAGTGTGGACAGCCATAATTCACCCCTCCACTTT
TRBV5-4	TRBJ2-3	-	13	-	CASSLAGTDTQYF	TGTGCCAGCAGCTTGGCGGGAACGGATACGCAGTATTTT
TRBV11-2	TRBJ1-1	-	13	-	CASSLGRGTEAFF	TGTGCCAGCAGCTTAGGTAGAGGTACAGAAGCTTTCTTT
TRBV4-2	TRBJ2-4	-	15	-	CASSQDQIAKNIQYF	TGTGCCAGCAGCCAAGATCAAATAGCCAAAAACATTCAGTACTTC
TRBV10-3	TRBJ1-1	TRBD1	15	-	CANRPGTGANTEAFF	TGTGCCAACAGACCCGGGACAGGGGCCAACACTGAAGCTTTCTTT
TRBV23-1	TRBJ1-6	-	15	-	CASAEVLGDNSPLHF	TGCGCCAGCGCCGAGGTGTTGGGAGATAATTCACCCCTCCACTTT
TRBV4-3	TRBJ2-6	-	16	-	CASSQGGQSGANVLTF	TGCGCCAGCAGCCAAGGAGGACAGTCTGGGGCCAACGTCCTGACTTTC
TRBV6-5	TRBJ1-5	TRBD1	14	-	CASTKGAGGQPQHF	TGTGCCAGCACCAAAGGGGCAGGGGGCCAGCCCCAGCATTTT
TRBV6-1	TRBJ1-2	-	16	-	CASSGPGESFAYGYTF	TGTGCCAGCAGTGGTCCAGGGGAATCCTTCGCCTATGGCTACACCTTC
TRBV19	TRBJ1-2	-	13	once	CASSIKRDYGYTF	TGTGCCAGTAGTATAAAGCGGGACTATGGCTACACCTTC
TRBV6-1	TRBJ2-2	-	12	-	CASGTYTGELFF	TGTGCCAGCGGGACTTATACCGGGGAGCTGTTTTTT
TRBV5-1	TRBJ2-1	TRBD2	20	-	CASSLFSLAGGHSSYNEQFF	TGCGCCAGCAGCTTATTCTCACTAGCGGGGGGGCACAGCTCCTACAATGAGCAGTTCTTC
TRBV27	TRBJ1-2	-	16	-	CASSLVREALGGGYTF	TGTGCCAGCAGTTTGGTTCGAGAGGCCTTGGGAGGAGGCTACACCTTC
TRBV7-8	TRBJ1-2	-	15	-	CASSLEGQGSYGYTF	TGTGCCAGCAGCTTAGAGGGCCAGGGGAGCTATGGCTACACCTTC
TRBV30	TRBJ2-3	-	13	-	CAWKGVSTDTQYF	TGTGCCTGGAAAGGGGTCAGCACAGATACGCAGTATTTT
TRBV19	TRBJ2-2	-	14	-	CASRMAANTGELFF	TGTGCCAGTAGGATGGCCGCGAACACCGGGGAGCTGTTTTTT
TRBV19	TRBJ1-5	-	13	-	CASSIVPEGTQHF	TGTGCCAGTAGTATAGTCCCCGAGGGAACCCAGCATTTT
TRBV2	TRBJ2-3	-	15	once	CASRGRDQSTDTQYF	TGTGCCAGCAGAGGTCGGGATCAAAGCACAGATACGCAGTATTTT
TRBV2	TRBJ1-4	TRBD1	14	-	CASSEQGGHEKLFF	TGTGCCAGCAGTGAACAGGGGGGTCATGAAAAACTGTTTTTT
TRBV19	TRBJ2-3	TRBD2	14	-	CASSGLAGTDTQYF	TGCGCCAGTAGTGGTCTAGCGGGCACAGATACGCAGTATTTT
TRBV27	TRBJ1-5	-	17	-	CASSLSMELIGNQPQHF	TGTGCCAGCAGTTTATCGATGGAGTTGATTGGCAATCAGCCCCAGCATTTT
TRBV10-3	TRBJ2-1	TRBD2	17	-	CAATKGPASGKYNEQFF	TGTGCCGCGACGAAGGGTCCCGCTAGCGGGAAGTACAATGAGCAGTTCTTC
TRBV27	TRBJ1-2	TRBD1	12	-	CASRQGANGYTF	TGTGCCAGCAGACAGGGGGCGAATGGCTACACCTTC
TRBV6-6	TRBJ1-1	-	14	-	CASSRGGASTEAFF	TGTGCCAGCAGTCGCGGGGGCGCGTCCACTGAAGCTTTCTTT
TRBV9	TRBJ1-5	-	16	few	CASSARGAGPNQPQHF	TGTGCCAGCAGCGCGCGGGGGGCAGGGCCGAATCAGCCCCAGCATTTT
TRBV5-3	TRBJ1-1	TRBD1	15	-	CARRDSEKMNTEAFF	TGTGCCAGGCGGGACAGCGAAAAGATGAACACTGAAGCTTTCTTT
TRBV19	TRBJ1-5	-	14	-	CASRTPGSNQPQHF	TGTGCCAGTAGGACCCCAGGGTCCAATCAGCCCCAGCATTTT
TRBV5-1	TRBJ1-1	-	12	-	CASSLRGSEAFF	TGCGCCAGCAGCTTGAGGGGGTCTGAAGCTTTCTTT
TRBV7-3	TRBJ2-3	-	14	-	CASSFGGITDTQYF	TGTGCCAGCAGCTTTGGGGGGATCACAGATACGCAGTATTTT
TRBV7-8	TRBJ2-7	TRBD1	15	-	CASSLWGQGEYEQYF	TGTGCCAGCAGCTTATGGGGGCAGGGGGAATACGAGCAGTACTTC
TRBV4-2	TRBJ2-5	TRBD1	16	few	CASSAYRDSGQETQYF	TGTGCCAGCAGCGCTTACCGGGACAGTGGACAAGAGACCCAGTACTTC